This entry lists 9 T cell receptor beta chains sequenced from one sample in a study of T cell responses to AZD1222 COVID-19 vaccine. Generated by immunoSEQ multiplex PCR, the TCRdb table keeps only in-frame clones and is missing some. This table has over 85,000 clones, roughly 86% appearing once. The sequences come from peripheral blood, collected on day 0 of AZD1222 vaccination. These receptors were taken from an adult in good health.

V and J are TRBV12-3 or TRBV12-4 and TRBJ1-2; D is uncertain. Deletions cut 1 base from V and 13 bases from J, with 10 bases between. The CDR3 is 11 residues long. The CDR3 protein is CASSLGRLATF. In DNA, the CDR3 is TGTGCCAGCAGTTTAGGGCGTTTGGCCACCTTC.

This clone was detected only a few times. The rearrangement links TRBV3-1 (or the pseudogene TRBV3-2) to TRBJ2-1; TRBD2 might be the D (5 bases). The CDR3 sequence is 15 residues long. Trimming removed 6 bases from V and 4 bases from J, with 16 bases in between. Per the germline V gene, CDR1 is LGHDT and CDR2 is YNNKEL (reference sequence). The DNA of the CDR3 is TGTGCCAGCAGTCCCAGCGGACTGGGGTACAATGAGCAGTTCTTC. Encoded protein: CASSPSGLGYNEQFF.

The CDR3 loop reads CAWNNRVSGSTIQKSFF. Here the CDR3 DNA reads TGTGCCTGGAATAACAGGGTCTCGGGCAGCACAATTCAGAAAAGCTTCTTT. V is TRBV30 and J is TRBJ1-1; perhaps TRBD1 as D (6 bases). Germline-derived CDR1 and CDR2 are GTSNPN and SVGIG (reference sequence). Trimming removed 4 bases from V and 14 bases from J, with 35 bases in between. This CDR3 comprises 17 residues.

In this sample, this clone turned up once. The V gene is TRBV6-2 or TRBV6-3, the J gene TRBJ1-2, with a possible D match to TRBD1 (5 bases). CDR3 length equals 12 residues. V shed 2 bases and J shed 8 bases, with 9 bases lying between them. Germline-derived CDR1 and CDR2 are MNHEY and SVGEGT. CDR3 nucleotides: TGTGCCAGCAGTTACGGGAAGGGGGGCTACACCTTC. Its translation: CASSYGKGGYTF.

The gene calls are TRBV7-2 and TRBJ2-7, with 7 bases fitting TRBD2. CDR1 is SGHTA and CDR2 is FQGNSA in the germline V gene. Trimming cost V 1 base and J 0 bases; bases outside gene matches: 9. The CDR3 is made up of 17 amino acids. This chain's CDR3 is CASSLGGGGVISYEQYF. The CDR3 DNA sequence: TGTGCCAGCAGCTTAGGTGGGGGAGGGGTGATCTCCTACGAGCAGTACTTC.

The chain links TRBV12-3 or TRBV12-4 to TRBJ1-1; D uncertain. The V gene lost 3 bases and the J gene lost 7 bases, with 9 bases spanning the gap. This CDR3 region has 12 residues. The CDR3 reads CASSFVGSEAFF. The DNA of the CDR3 is TGTGCCAGCAGTTTCGTCGGGAGTGAAGCTTTCTTT.

This sequence joins TRBV2 and TRBJ2-2; TRBD1 might be the D (6 bases). Germline V gene lookup returns CDR1 SNHLY and CDR2 FYNNEI. V lost 5 bases to trimming and J lost 5 bases, with 12 bases between them. CDR3 length: 14 amino acids. The CDR3: CASSRGLGTGELFF. CDR3 DNA: TGTGCCAGCAGTAGGGGGTTGGGTACCGGGGAGCTGTTTTTT.

V is TRBV7-2 and J is TRBJ2-3; D possibly corresponds to TRBD2 (5 bases). V was cut by 3 bases and J by 1 base, with 11 bases left in between. This CDR3 has 15 amino acids. Germline V gene data show CDR1 as SGHTA and CDR2 as FQGNSA. The CDR3: CASSFRAGRTDTQYF. DNA for the CDR3: TGTGCCAGCAGCTTCCGGGCGGGCCGCACAGATACGCAGTATTTT. The whole variable domain, remainder taken from reference TRBV7-2 and TRBJ2-3, is GAGVSQSPSNKVTEKGKDVELRCDPISGHTALYWYRQSLGQGLEFLIYFQGNSAPDKSGLPSDRFSAERTGGSVSTLTIQRTQQEDSAVYLCASSFRAGRTDTQYFGPGTRLTVL.

A few counts support this clone. This chain joins TRBV25-1 and TRBJ1-4; no clear D. Germline V gene sequence: CDR1 MGHDK, CDR2 SYGVNS. CDR3 length equals 13 residues. V was clipped by 3 bases and J by 5 bases, with 7 bases between them. Written as DNA, the CDR3 is TGTGCCAGCAGTGATCCGTTCAATGAAAAACTGTTTTTT. Translated: CASSDPFNEKLFF.